This T cell receptor (beta chain) appears in the sequencing data of a study of spatial heterogeneity in lung cancer. Whole-study findings and limits: Ubiquitous, expanded tumor-derived TCRs were more frequently observed in blood at resection than at follow-up.

This clonotype is classed as medium-sized. Its antigen is as yet unknown. TCRdb analysed the 5' RACE reads with MiXCR anew, one entry per CDR3 protein. The sample lists around 40,000 distinct CDR3 sequences; less than 6% were seen once. Trimming took off 2 bases at V and 7 bases at J, with 18 bases between the two ends. This CDR3 has 17 amino acids. Germline V CDR1 and CDR2: MGHRA, YSYEKL. The time point here: sample taken at primary tumor resection. The authors sequenced whole RNA from tumor, nontumor lung or frozen PBMC without sorting. Donation came from around 77 patients with untreated early-stage non-small cell lung cancer.

This clonotype was obtained from a male donor with early-stage non-small cell lung cancer. V is TRBV4-1 and J is TRBJ1-6, with D possibly TRBD1 on 5 matching bases. The material sequenced was PBMCs, taken at surgery. CDR3 nucleotide sequence: TGCGCCAGCAGCCAAAGAGGAATAAGGGGTCGGAATTCACCCCTCCACTTT. Protein sequence: CASSQRGIRGRNSPLHF.